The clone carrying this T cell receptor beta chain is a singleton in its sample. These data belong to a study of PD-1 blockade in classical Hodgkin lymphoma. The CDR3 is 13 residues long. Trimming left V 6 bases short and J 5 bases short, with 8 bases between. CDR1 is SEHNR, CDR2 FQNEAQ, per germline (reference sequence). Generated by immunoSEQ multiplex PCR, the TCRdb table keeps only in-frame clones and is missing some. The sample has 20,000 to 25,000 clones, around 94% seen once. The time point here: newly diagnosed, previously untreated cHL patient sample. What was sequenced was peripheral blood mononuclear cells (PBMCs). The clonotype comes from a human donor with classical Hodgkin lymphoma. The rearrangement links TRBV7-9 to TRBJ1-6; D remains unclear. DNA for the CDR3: TGTGCCAGCAGTAGAGGGAATAATTCACCCCTCCACTTT. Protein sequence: CASSRGNNSPLHF.